This TCR beta chain was retrieved from a study of tumor-infiltrating lymphocytes in localized non-small cell lung cancer (dated by TCRdb to the early 2020s). About the full investigation: The cohort covered several histologies, both smokers and never-smokers, and patients whose samples were collected after neoadjuvant chemotherapy. Each patient provided resected tumor tissue plus uninvolved lung tissue from the same patient, with the uninvolved lung tissue described as non-adjacent to the tumor. Alongside flow cytometry, multiplex immunofluorescence, RNA-seq, exome sequencing and proteomics, TCR sequencing was applied to the same patients as one of several integrated assays. In total, the ICON cohort was made up of over a hundred surgical patients who had localized non-small cell lung cancer and whose tumors were resected. The paired tumor versus uninvolved lung comparison of immunoSEQ T-cell fraction included 45 to 65 patients.

As concerns this clone: The target of this receptor is not known. No qualities accompany the bases; no much larger clone lies one base away.

Trimming removed 3 bases from V and 8 bases from J, leaving 12 bases between the germline ends. The germline V gene provides CDR1 SGHRS and CDR2 YFSETQ. The CDR3 contains 13 residues, cysteine and phenylalanine counted. The DNA shown is the 39-base CDR3, in frame from base 1. The immunoSEQ assay used for TCR sequencing gave the T-cell fraction in both tumor and uninvolved lung tissue. The source study handled its data this way. To analyze survival, patients were divided into a high T-cell fraction group (upper tertile) and a low T-cell fraction group (lower two tertiles), and the two groups were compared using a log-rank test. A signed-rank test was used to test differences in T-cell fraction between paired tumor and uninvolved lung samples. What TCRdb holds here is the immuneACCESS table cut down to in-frame rearrangements. Part of the clones is not present; checked against another copy, under half of the missing clones reflect an unresolved V gene, and the others are unexplained. That table furnishes V, J and clone size, whereas the DNA furnished D and trimming. The sample table shows fewer than 8,000 clones, and over 75% are seen once. The ten largest clones capture roughly 10% of the sample.

Patient enrollment in ICON started in the first half of 2016, and the final patient was enrolled in the second half of 2018. In a subcohort of under 95 patients, fresh tumor and matched uninvolved tissue were collected for in-depth immune analyses, with TCR sequencing among those analyses. DNA isolated from bulk tissue, without cell sorting, was used for TCR sequencing. Overall study outcomes, separate from this receptor: Tumor T-cell fraction from TCR sequencing was not associated with recurrence-free survival (p = 0.61). TCR-derived T-cell fraction did not differ between the flow cytometry-defined immunotypes IM1 (good prognosis) and IM2 (poor prognosis). Because different assays used different pieces of the same tissue, intratumor heterogeneity could not be separated from technical variation. Because assay coverage varied across patients depending on available tissue quantity, TCR sequencing was performed for only a subset of the cohort. Higher T cell infiltration in tumors than in uninvolved lung tissue was supported by TCRbeta sequencing, consistent with immunofluorescence CD3 counts.

The rearranged chain carries TRBV5-1 and TRBJ2-1; the D gene assignment is ambiguous. Sample: lung tumor tissue. The clonotype comes from a human donor with non-small cell lung cancer. The CDR3 protein: CASSSSALDEQFF. The DNA sequence is given as TGCGCCAGCAGCTCATCTGCCTTGGATGAGCAGTTCTTC.